This is a list of T cell receptor beta chains from one sample in a study of cytomegalovirus exposure and HLA in healthy donors. Using immunoSEQ multiplex PCR, the repertoire was profiled, and TCRdb retains in-frame clones only, with some absent. The profile shows about 120,000 clones, around 80% of them singletons. The sequenced sample consisted of PBMCs. The receptors stem from a man aged 25 to 45 in good health and CMV-seropositive. CDR3s include the opening cysteine and the closing phenylalanine or tryptophan. Each record gives: D gene, clone size, J gene, V gene, CDR3 DNA, CDR3 protein. D genes are given only for firm matches. Expanded clones are given a class, and other clones once, few, many or no size at all.

D: .
size: .
J: TRBJ2-5
V: TRBV10-1
DNA: TGCGCCAGCAGTCAGGGCCAAGAGACCCAGTACTTC
CDR3: CASSQGQETQYF

D: TRBD1
size: .
J: TRBJ1-1
V: TRBV29-1
DNA: TGCAGCGTTGATCTCCAGGGGGGCACTGAAGCTTTCTTT
CDR3: CSVDLQGGTEAFF

D: .
size: .
J: TRBJ1-1
V: TRBV5-5
DNA: TGTGCCAGCAGCTTTGGGGCGAACACTGAAGCTTTCTTT
CDR3: CASSFGANTEAFF

D: .
size: .
J: TRBJ2-7
V: TRBV28
DNA: TGTGCCAGCGTGGACAGCTGGGGCTCCTACGAGCAGTACTTC
CDR3: CASVDSWGSYEQYF

D: TRBD1
size: once
J: TRBJ1-1
V: TRBV5-4
DNA: TGTGCCAGCAGCTTGTTCAGGGGGAGCACTGAAGCTTTCTTT
CDR3: CASSLFRGSTEAFF

D: .
size: .
J: TRBJ2-3
V: TRBV9
DNA: TGTGCCAGCAGCGTAGTGGGGGGAGCGCTGGGCACAGATACGCAGTATTTT
CDR3: CASSVVGGALGTDTQYF

D: .
size: few
J: TRBJ1-2
V: TRBV29-1
DNA: TGCAGCGCAGGCAGTTGGAATGGCTACACCTTC
CDR3: CSAGSWNGYTF

D: .
size: .
J: TRBJ2-5
V: TRBV19
DNA: TGTGCCAGTAGCAAACTACAGGGTCCCCCAGAGACCCAGTACTTC
CDR3: CASSKLQGPPETQYF

D: TRBD1
size: few
J: TRBJ1-2
V: TRBV7-2
DNA: TGTGCCAGCAGCGGCAGGGACAGGGGGAGTGGCTACACCTTC
CDR3: CASSGRDRGSGYTF

D: TRBD1
size: few
J: TRBJ1-2
V: TRBV18
DNA: TGTGCCAGCTCACCCCCTGGACAGGGGGCGTATGGCTACACCTTC
CDR3: CASSPPGQGAYGYTF

D: .
size: .
J: TRBJ1-1
V: TRBV7-9
DNA: TGTGCCAGCAGCTCGCGACAGCCAAGGAACACTGAAGCTTTCTTT
CDR3: CASSSRQPRNTEAFF

D: .
size: medium-sized
J: TRBJ2-2
V: TRBV14
DNA: TGTGCCAGCAGCCAGGGGCCCTGGAACACCGGGGAGCTGTTTTTT
CDR3: CASSQGPWNTGELFF

D: .
size: once
J: TRBJ2-5
V: TRBV4-1
DNA: TGCGCCAGCAGCCCTCAAGGGGACACTTACGTGGAGACCCAGTACTTC
CDR3: CASSPQGDTYVETQYF

D: .
size: .
J: TRBJ2-1
V: TRBV5-1
DNA: TGCGCCAGCAGCCCTGCAGCAGGGCGCTCCTACAATGAGCAGTTCTTC
CDR3: CASSPAAGRSYNEQFF

D: TRBD2
size: .
J: TRBJ2-1
V: TRBV11-3
DNA: TGTGCCAGCAGCTTTTCTAGCGGGCTTAATGAGCAGTTCTTC
CDR3: CASSFSSGLNEQFF

D: TRBD1
size: .
J: TRBJ2-7
V: TRBV5-4
DNA: TGTGCCAGCAGCACGGACAGGGGGTCCTACGAGCAGTACTTC
CDR3: CASSTDRGSYEQYF

D: TRBD2
size: .
J: TRBJ2-5
V: TRBV2
DNA: TGTGCCAGCAGCGAACGGGACTATTCAGAGACCCAGTACTTC
CDR3: CASSERDYSETQYF

D: .
size: .
J: TRBJ1-2
V: TRBV2
DNA: TGTGCAAGCAAGGAGGAGGACTATGGCTACACCTTC
CDR3: CASKEEDYGYTF

D: .
size: .
J: TRBJ2-1
V: TRBV6-1
DNA: TGTGCCAGCAGCGCGACTAGGACCTACAATGAGCAGTTCTTC
CDR3: CASSATRTYNEQFF

D: .
size: once
J: TRBJ2-7
V: TRBV5-1
DNA: TGCGCCAGCAGCTTGGCTTCGTCCTACGAGCAGTACTTC
CDR3: CASSLASSYEQYF

D: .
size: .
J: TRBJ2-7
V: TRBV15
DNA: TGTGCCACCAGCAGTCAGTACGAGCAGTACTTC
CDR3: CATSSQYEQYF